The T cell receptor beta chain described here comes from a study of blood T cell repertoires in COVID-19. Study as a whole: COVID-19 samples collected from the United States, Italy and Spain covered acute and convalescent phases.

This CDR3 contains 16 residues. Trimming took 1 base from V and 6 from J, leaving 13 bases between them. Germline-derived CDR1 and CDR2 are LNHNV and YYDKDF (reference sequence). Original processing methods: How many nucleated cells were present was estimated from reference gene primer amplification. The method was immunoSEQ multiplex PCR; TCRdb's version includes in-frame clones alone and lacks a portion of them. That table gives V, J and clone size, and the DNA gave D and trimming. The sample yields roughly 260,000 clones, 86% seen once. The count of this clone is one. The clonotype was recovered from a man in his forties who had recovered from COVID-19. Sequencing was done on a sample of peripheral blood. This chain connects TRBV15 to TRBJ1-6; D perhaps matches TRBD1 (6 bases). CDR3 protein: CATSRVTGRGNSPLHF. Here the CDR3 DNA reads TGTGCCACCAGCAGAGTGACAGGTCGGGGTAATTCACCCCTCCACTTT.